This T cell receptor beta chain was observed in a study of blood T cell repertoires in COVID-19. Study background: The study drew acute and convalescent COVID-19 samples from the United States, Italy and Spain. Nucleic acid was either cDNA or gDNA, and it came from T cells, B-cell-depleted T cells, or PBMCs.

The CDR3 loop spans 16 amino acids. The J segment lost 3 bases and the V segment lost 6 bases, leaving 11 bases of the junction unmatched. Germline CDR1 is SNHLY and CDR2 is FYNNEI. This clone was counted a few times. Produced via immunoSEQ multiplex PCR; TCRdb's table is partial and in-frame only. This table has roughly 260,000 clones, around nine tenths appearing once. The sequencing input was peripheral blood. The sequence came from a man aged 40-50 years who had recovered from COVID-19. The rearrangement links TRBV2 to TRBJ2-5; 9 positions match TRBD2. DNA of the CDR3: TGTGCCAGCAGCTCCTTTAGCGGGGGCCGGAAAGAGACCCAGTACTTC. Encoded protein: CASSSFSGGRKETQYF.